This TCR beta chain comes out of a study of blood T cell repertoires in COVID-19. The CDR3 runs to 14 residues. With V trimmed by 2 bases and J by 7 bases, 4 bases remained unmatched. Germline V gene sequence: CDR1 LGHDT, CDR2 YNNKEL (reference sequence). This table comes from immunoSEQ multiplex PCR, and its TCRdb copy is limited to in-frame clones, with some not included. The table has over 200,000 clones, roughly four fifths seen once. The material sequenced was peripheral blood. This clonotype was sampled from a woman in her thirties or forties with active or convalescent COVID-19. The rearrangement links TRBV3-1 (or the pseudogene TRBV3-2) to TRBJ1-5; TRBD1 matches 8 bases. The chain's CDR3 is CASSQQGARQPQHF. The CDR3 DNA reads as TGTGCCAGCAGCCAACAGGGGGCGCGGCAGCCCCAGCATTTT.